This T cell receptor (beta chain) was profiled in a study of T cell repertoires in cytomegalovirus infection. On the study more broadly: Public signatures in TCR beta pointed to CMV infection and matching HLA type. Study-wide points: Cumulative public TCR beta family frequency identified CMV carriers with the relevant HLA. In two of eight donors, the top clonotype was HLA-C-restricted CMV-specific.

This clonotype was detected a few times. The antigen is undetermined. Trimming took off 2 bases at V and 7 bases at J, with 12 bases between the two ends. The V gene's germline CDR1 is SGHVS and CDR2 FNYEAQ. CDR3 length equals 15 residues. TCRdb passed the reads through MiXCR, listing each CDR3 protein once. The table records approximately 630,000 distinct CDR3 sequences, roughly 24% of them present only once. The material sequenced was CD8+ T cells from PBMCs. This sequence joins TRBV7-6 and TRBJ1-6; D gene uncertain. This TCR was sampled from a human donor in good health (CMV status not recorded). Some clones in this sample may be carry-over from other donors' samples. The CDR3 sequence: CASSLNQTPNSPLHF. The CDR3 nucleotides are TGTGCCAGCAGCTTAAACCAGACCCCGAATTCACCCCTCCACTTT.